A selection of T cell receptor beta chains follows, all from one sample in a study of cytomegalovirus exposure and HLA in healthy donors. Generated by immunoSEQ multiplex PCR, the TCRdb table keeps only in-frame clones and is missing some. The data show 95,000 to 150,000 clones, around 78% seen once. Sequences were obtained from PBMCs. These receptors were taken from a man aged 40-50 years in good health and CMV-seronegative. Each CDR3 is given with its conserved first and last residue. A D gene is named only where the DNA matches it firmly. Clone size is shown for a subset of rows, as once, few, many or a class of expanded clone.

len	v_gene	j_gene	d_gene	abundance	CDR3aa	CDR3nt
16	TRBV5-1	TRBJ2-2	-	-	CASSTGSGKTTGELFF	TGCGCCAGCAGCACCGGGTCTGGCAAGACCACCGGGGAGCTGTTTTTT
13	TRBV7-2	TRBJ1-1	-	-	CASSRAGFTEAFF	TGTGCCAGCAGCCGGGCAGGGTTCACTGAAGCTTTCTTT
14	TRBV2	TRBJ2-2	TRBD2	few	CASIGGAYTGELFF	TGTGCCAGCATCGGGGGGGCCTACACCGGGGAGCTGTTTTTT
12	TRBV29-1	TRBJ2-7	TRBD1	once	CSGRTGGSEQYF	TGCAGCGGCAGGACAGGGGGTAGTGAGCAGTACTTC
15	TRBV5-1	TRBJ2-1	TRBD2	-	CASSFLAGFDNEQFF	TGCGCCAGCAGCTTCTTAGCGGGGTTTGATAATGAGCAGTTCTTC
12	TRBV30	TRBJ1-2	-	-	CAWSEGGWGYTF	TGTGCCTGGAGTGAAGGGGGATGGGGCTACACCTTC
13	TRBV7-9	TRBJ2-7	-	-	CASRDTSSYEQYF	TGTGCCAGCAGGGATACTAGCTCCTACGAGCAGTACTTC
16	TRBV5-3	TRBJ2-2	-	-	CARSFFHRLNTGELFF	TGTGCCAGAAGCTTTTTCCACAGGTTGAACACCGGGGAGCTGTTTTTT
16	TRBV18	TRBJ2-7	TRBD2	-	CASSPYGAGGAYEQYF	TGTGCCAGCTCACCATACGGGGCGGGGGGCGCCTACGAGCAGTACTTC
17	TRBV6-1	TRBJ1-5	-	-	CASSERQLTHSNQPQHF	TGTGCCAGCAGTGAACGACAGCTAACGCATAGCAATCAGCCCCAGCATTTT
14	TRBV18	TRBJ2-7	-	-	CASSRDTIGDEQYF	TGTGCCAGCTCACGCGACACAATAGGGGACGAGCAGTACTTC
13	TRBV19	TRBJ1-2	-	once	CASSIDSSDGYTF	TGTGCCAGTAGTATCGACAGCTCGGATGGCTACACCTTC
14	TRBV4-3	TRBJ1-6	-	-	CASSLRGGTSPLHF	TGCGCCAGCAGCCTCCGAGGGGGAACGTCACCCCTCCACTTT
16	TRBV7-2	TRBJ2-6	-	-	CASSSDSLSGANVLTF	TGTGCCAGCAGCTCGGACAGCCTTTCCGGGGCCAACGTCCTGACTTTC
17	TRBV9	TRBJ1-2	-	-	CASSVDLSPGHPYGYTF	TGTGCCAGCAGCGTAGACTTGTCCCCGGGACATCCCTATGGCTACACCTTC
14	TRBV4-3	TRBJ2-7	-	-	CASSQSRGSYEQYF	TGCGCCAGCAGCCAAAGCAGGGGCAGTTACGAGCAGTACTTC
11	TRBV7-9	TRBJ2-4	TRBD1	-	CASSWDRDQYF	TGTGCCAGCAGCTGGGACAGGGATCAGTACTTC
11	TRBV11-3	TRBJ2-5	-	-	CASTFRGTQYF	TGTGCCAGCACTTTCCGGGGGACCCAGTACTTC
16	TRBV5-4	TRBJ2-3	-	-	CASSLGGSGGTDTQYF	TGTGCCAGCAGCTTGGGTGGTAGCGGAGGCACAGATACGCAGTATTTT
15	TRBV7-2	TRBJ1-4	-	-	CASSLGGSTNEKLFF	TGTGCCAGCAGCCTTGGGGGCTCAACTAATGAAAAACTGTTTTTT
15	TRBV29-1	TRBJ2-2	TRBD1	-	CSVERRGLNTGELFF	TGCAGCGTTGAACGCAGGGGGCTCAACACCGGGGAGCTGTTTTTT
13	TRBV19	TRBJ1-3	-	-	CASEARSGNTIYF	TGTGCCAGTGAGGCTCGATCTGGAAACACCATATATTTT